The 26 T cell receptor beta chains below come from one sample, sequenced in a study of Ad26.COV2.S vaccination and SARS-CoV-2 variants. The method was immunoSEQ multiplex PCR; TCRdb's version includes in-frame clones alone and lacks a portion of them. The table lists about 250,000 clones, approximately 88% of them singletons, with just under 3% in the top ten. Noted treatment: about 20 received Ad26.COV2.S at low or high dose, single or two shots; several received placebo; per-sample allocation not given. Day 63 after the first injection of vaccine or placebo was the sampling time. The starting material was peripheral blood, obtained in a trial of Ad26.COV2.S vaccine versus placebo. Receptors originate from a person between 18 and 60 years old who received the Ad26.COV2.S COVID-19 vaccine or a placebo.

V usage is TRBV5-6 and J usage is TRBJ1-2; D remains unclear. Germline V gives CDR1 SGHDT, CDR2 YYEEEE. Trimming cost V 0 bases and J 5 bases, with 8 bases left between them. This CDR3 is built from 13 residues. The CDR3 nucleotides read TGTGCCAGCAGCTTGGCCCCTGGATATGGCTACACCTTC. It encodes CASSLAPGYGYTF.

The DNA for the CDR3 is TGTGCCAGCAGTTTCTCCCGTTCCACTGAAGCTTTCTTT. Its protein is CASSFSRSTEAFF. This rearrangement joins TRBV27 to TRBJ1-1; D unclear. V lost 3 bases and J lost 4, with 9 bases in between. CDR1 and CDR2 (germline): MNHEY, SMNVEV (reference sequence). The CDR3 contains 13 residues.

This chain uses TRBV7-2 with TRBJ2-3; 7 bases match TRBD2. Trimming cost V 0 bases and J 5 bases; bases outside gene matches: 8. The CDR3 consists of 16 residues. CDR1 SGHTA and CDR2 FQGNSA come from the germline V gene. The DNA of the CDR3 is TGTGCCAGCAGCTTAGCGTCCGGGGGAGGGCAAGATACGCAGTATTTT. Protein: CASSLASGGGQDTQYF.

This clone was detected once. This CDR3 is CASSLTRQGGETQYF. The DNA of the CDR3 is TGCGCCAGCAGCTTGACAAGACAGGGAGGCGAGACCCAGTACTTC. The chain recombines TRBV5-1 with TRBJ2-5; weak D call: TRBD1 (7 bases). The germline V gene encodes CDR1 SGHRS and CDR2 YFSETQ. V lost 1 base and J lost 5, with 15 bases in between. CDR3 size: 15 residues.

The chain links TRBV27 to TRBJ2-5; D might be TRBD2 (5 bases). The CDR3 covers 14 residues. CDR1 is MNHEY, CDR2 SMNVEV, per germline (reference sequence). The V end was cut by 5 bases, the J end by 3 bases, with 13 bases between. CDR3 in amino acids: CASSHTLAEETQYF. The CDR3, as DNA: TGTGCCAGCAGTCATACTCTAGCCGAAGAGACCCAGTACTTC.

V usage is TRBV9 and J usage is TRBJ2-7, with D possibly TRBD1 on 6 matching bases. The CDR3 runs to 14 residues. CDR1 and CDR2 (germline): SGDLS, YYNGEE. The germline V and J ends were trimmed by 0 bases and 5 bases, with 12 bases remaining between them. The CDR3 reads CASSVGTGRDEQYF. Here the CDR3 DNA reads TGTGCCAGCAGCGTAGGTACAGGGCGTGACGAGCAGTACTTC. Drawing the rest from reference TRBV9 and TRBJ2-7, the complete variable domain is DSGVTQTPKHLITATGQRVTLRCSPRSGDLSVYWYQQSLDQGLQFLIQYYNGEERAKGNILERFSAQQFPDLHSELNLSSLELGDSALYFCASSVGTGRDEQYFGPGTRLTVT.

The CDR3 coding sequence is TGTGCCAGCAGTTACCGGGACCTATACAATGAGCAGTTCTTC. Residues: CASSYRDLYNEQFF. The chain recombines TRBV6-2 or TRBV6-3 with TRBJ2-1; the D call may be TRBD1 or TRBD2 (5 bases each). The CDR3 sequence is 14 residues long. Germline V lookup: CDR1 MNHEY, CDR2 SVGEGT. Deletions cut 2 bases from V and 4 bases from J, with 9 bases between.

The rearrangement links TRBV7-2 to TRBJ1-1; 9 bases agree with TRBD1. With 5 bases clipped from V and 7 bases from J, the junction kept 8 bases outside the gene matches. CDR1 and CDR2 from the germline V gene are SGHTA and FQGNSA. The length of the CDR3 is 14 residues. The CDR3, as DNA: TGTGCCAGCAGCCGCCGACAGGGGGTCCTTGAAGCTTTCTTT. Amino acids: CASSRRQGVLEAFF.

The rearrangement uses TRBV24-1 and TRBJ2-1, with D unresolved. V was clipped by 5 bases and J by 8 bases, with 12 bases between them. Germline lookup yields CDR1 KGHDR and CDR2 SFDVKD. This CDR3 comprises 13 residues. CDR3 bases: TGTGCCACCAGTGGGGCCCAGCACTATGAGCAGTTCTTC. It encodes CATSGAQHYEQFF.

In its sample, this clone was seen a few times. The chain carries TRBV7-9 and TRBJ2-5; perhaps TRBD1 as D (6 bases). The ends were cut back, 1 base at V and 3 bases at J, with 15 bases in the middle. There are 16 residues in the CDR3. CDR1 and CDR2 (germline): SEHNR, FQNEAQ (reference sequence). The CDR3 reads CASSLVQGFWKETQYF. Here the CDR3 DNA reads TGTGCCAGCAGCTTAGTACAGGGATTCTGGAAAGAGACCCAGTACTTC.

This rearrangement joins TRBV28 to TRBJ1-2; TRBD1 might be the D (5 bases). Germline-derived CDR1 and CDR2 are MDHEN and SYDVKM. The V end lost 4 bases, the J end lost 7 bases, and 16 bases lay between the germline ends. CDR3 length: 14 residues. CDR3 in amino acids: CASSSPGAGRGYTF. The CDR3 nucleotides are TGTGCCAGCAGTTCCCCGGGAGCGGGACGTGGCTACACCTTC.

This chain joins TRBV6-6 and TRBJ2-7; D remains unclear. The CDR3 loop spans 15 amino acids. V was trimmed by 0 bases and J by 4 bases, leaving 13 bases between them. From germline, CDR1 is MNHNY and CDR2 SVGAGI (reference sequence). The CDR3 coding sequence is TGTGCCAGCAGTTACTCGAACGCCAAGTCATACGAGCAGTACGTC. This encodes CASSYSNAKSYEQYV.

This chain joins TRBV18 and TRBJ2-2; the match to TRBD1 covers 10 bases. The junction had 4 bases not matched to a gene; V was cut back by 0 bases and J by 9 bases. The CDR3 totals 15 residues. CDR1 KGHSH and CDR2 LQKENI come from the germline V gene. This chain's CDR3 is CASSPPGQGPRELFF. The CDR3 DNA reads TGTGCCAGCTCACCACCGGGACAGGGGCCGAGGGAGCTGTTTTTT.

The V call is TRBV6-6, the J call TRBJ1-5, with D uncertain. Trimming removed 1 base at V and 1 base at J, with 11 bases between. CDR3 size: 16 residues. Germline CDR1 is MNHNY and CDR2 is SVGAGI (reference sequence). Here the CDR3 reads CASSYFSLASNQPQHF. The CDR3 DNA is TGTGCCAGCAGTTACTTCTCCCTAGCGAGCAATCAGCCCCAGCATTTT.

This chain joins TRBV7-6 and TRBJ1-1; no clear D gene. The CDR3 runs 13 residues. The V end was cut by 5 bases, the J end by 1 base, with 8 bases between. Germline V CDR1 and CDR2: SGHVS, FNYEAQ. The CDR3 here is CASSGYKNTEAFF. The CDR3 region has the DNA TGTGCCAGCAGCGGGTACAAGAACACTGAAGCTTTCTTT.

The count of this clone is one. The V call is TRBV2, the J call TRBJ1-1; unclear D gene. This CDR3 region has 11 residues. Germline values: CDR1 SNHLY, CDR2 FYNNEI. The V end was cut by 8 bases, the J end by 0 bases, with 4 bases between. The CDR3 here is CASSMNTEAFF. The CDR3 DNA follows: TGTGCCAGCTCCATGAACACTGAAGCTTTCTTT.

CDR3 nucleotide sequence: TGTGCCAGCAGCTTGGCCGGGGGGTTATCCGAAGCTTTCTTT. Protein: CASSLAGGLSEAFF. The chain couples TRBV5-6 to TRBJ1-1; TRBD1 might be the D (5 bases). The V end lost 0 bases, the J end lost 8 bases, and 14 bases lay between the germline ends. CDR3 length: 14 residues. Germline CDR1 reads SGHDT; CDR2 reads YYEEEE.

The chain uses TRBV18 and TRBJ1-5, with D unresolved. The CDR3 consists of 14 residues. Germline CDR1 reads KGHSH; CDR2 reads LQKENI. The V end was cut by 5 bases, the J end by 9 bases, with 17 bases between. CDR3 sequence: CASSAPPESSPQHF. The DNA for the CDR3 is TGTGCCAGCTCAGCCCCGCCAGAGAGTTCGCCCCAGCATTTT.

This clone showed up just once. The V and J genes are TRBV19 and TRBJ1-5; unclear D gene. This CDR3 comprises 15 residues. With 3 bases removed from V and 2 bases from J, the gap between germline ends came to 11 bases. Germline assignment: CDR1 LNHDA and CDR2 SQIVND (reference sequence). The CDR3 DNA reads as TGTGCCAGTAGTATCAACCAGGCGGGCAATCAGCCCCAGCATTTT. It specifies CASSINQAGNQPQHF.

J is TRBJ1-1 and V is TRBV7-9; D may be TRBD1 (6 bases). Trimming took off 1 base at V and 2 bases at J, with 20 bases between the two ends. Germline CDR1 SEHNR, CDR2 FQNEAQ (reference sequence). This CDR3 region has 18 residues. CDR3 amino acids: CASSLEGGGSNQNTEAFF. CDR3 nucleotides: TGTGCCAGCAGCTTAGAAGGCGGGGGCTCAAATCAAAACACTGAAGCTTTCTTT.

V usage is TRBV24-1 and J usage is TRBJ2-2; 11 bases align to TRBD1. Germline lookup yields CDR1 KGHDR and CDR2 SFDVKD. The CDR3 sequence is 18 residues long. Losses at the gene ends were 4 bases for V and 0 bases for J; bases not matched to a gene: 6. DNA of the CDR3: TGTGCCACCAGTGACCACCGGGGACAGGGGGCGAACACCGGGGAGCTGTTTTTT. Translation gives CATSDHRGQGANTGELFF.

This clone was counted once. The J gene is TRBJ2-3, the V gene TRBV6-4; the match to TRBD2 covers 15 bases. Trimming took 6 bases from V and 5 from J; bases not matched to a gene: 3. The CDR3 is made up of 15 amino acids. Germline V gene sequence: CDR1 MRHNA, CDR2 SNTAGT. The CDR3 DNA is TGTGCCAGCAGCGGACTAGCGGGAGGGGTAGATACGCAGTATTTT. Amino acid sequence: CASSGLAGGVDTQYF.

In regard to this clone: A far larger clone differs by one base, so this is likely a read error. Other DNA sequences in the sample encode the same CDR3. V usage is TRBV5-4 and J usage is TRBJ2-2; D is unresolved. Looked up from germline, CDR1 is SGHNT and CDR2 is YYREEE (reference sequence). Trimming pared 2 bases from V and 3 bases from J, leaving 2 bases between. CDR3 size: 12 residues. CDR3 sequence reads: CASSLDTGELFF. The CDR3 bases are TGTGCCAGCAGCTTAGACACCGGGGAGCTGTTTTTT.

The J gene is TRBJ2-2, the V gene TRBV30; 8 bases match TRBD2. The CDR3 runs to 15 residues. Germline CDR1 and CDR2: GTSNPN and SVGIG (reference sequence). V dropped 1 base and J dropped 7; count of bases not matched to a gene: 8. CDR3 in DNA: TGTGCCTGGAGTGGGTCCTCGGGGGGGCGCGGGGAGCTGTTTTTT. Translating it yields CAWSGSSGGRGELFF.

V is TRBV19 and J is TRBJ2-3; maybe TRBD2 (6 bases). CDR3 size: 16 residues. The V end was cut by 5 bases, the J end by 2 bases, with 17 bases between. CDR1 and CDR2 from the germline V gene are LNHDA and SQIVND (reference sequence). This CDR3 reads CASSPTGLYFTDTQYF. Written as DNA, the CDR3 is TGTGCCAGTAGTCCAACGGGACTCTATTTCACAGATACGCAGTATTTT.

The chain carries TRBV6-6 and TRBJ1-2, with 8 bases matching TRBD1. This CDR3 is 13 amino acids long. V lost 4 bases and J lost 8; bases outside the gene matches: 6. From germline, CDR1 is MNHNY and CDR2 SVGAGI (reference sequence). CDR3 protein: CASSLQGARGYTF. The CDR3, as DNA: TGTGCCAGCAGTTTGCAGGGGGCAAGGGGCTACACCTTC.